The 19 T cell receptor beta chains below all came from one sample that was sequenced in a study of T cells in Graves' hyperthyroidism and ophthalmopathy. Amplified regions were TCR beta CDR3 sequences from RNA transcripts. HTBI primers were the set used in a first-round RT-PCR of the TCR CDR3. TCRdb reprocessed the multiplex PCR reads via MiXCR and lists one record per CDR3 protein. Of hundreds of thousands of distinct CDR3 sequences listed, about a fifth are singletons. The sample consisted of blood. The source of these receptors is a man between 25 and 39 years old with Graves' ophthalmopathy.

The chain carries TRBV4-3 and TRBJ1-2; no clear D. Trimming removed 5 bases from V and 2 bases from J, with 12 bases in between. CDR3 length: 14 amino acids. Germline CDR1 and CDR2: LGHNA and YSLEER. In DNA form, the CDR3 reads TGCGCCAGCAGCGTTATAAGCCCCAACTATGGCTACACCTTC. Translation: CASSVISPNYGYTF.

This chain uses TRBV7-9 with TRBJ1-1, with 10 bases aligning to TRBD1. From germline, CDR1 is SEHNR and CDR2 FQNEAQ (reference sequence). The CDR3 spans 14 residues. V gave up 4 bases and J gave up 4 bases; unmatched junction bases: 3. CDR3 nucleotide sequence: TGTGCCAGCAGCTGGGGACAGGGGAGCACTGAAGCTTTCTTT. This gives the protein CASSWGQGSTEAFF.

This clonotype was detected ten times or more. The chain recombines TRBV12-3 or TRBV12-4 with TRBJ1-2; D gene unclear. CDR3 length: 15 amino acids. V was trimmed by 6 bases and J by 2 bases, leaving 16 bases between them. The CDR3 is CASRQGSSLNYGYTF. CDR3 DNA: TGTGCCAGCAGACAAGGGAGTTCTCTAAACTATGGCTACACCTTC.

This clonotype occurred many times. J is TRBJ2-3 and V is TRBV28, with 9 positions matching TRBD1. CDR1 MDHEN and CDR2 SYDVKM come from the germline V gene. The length of the CDR3 is 17 residues. J gave up 2 bases and V 4 bases, and 10 bases lay outside the gene matches. CDR3 nucleotide sequence: TGTGCCAGCAGTTCATTGGCCGGGACAGGGCCCACAGATACGCAGTATTTT. Its translation: CASSSLAGTGPTDTQYF.

The chain carries TRBV6-2 or TRBV6-3 and TRBJ1-2; a weak D match, TRBD1 (5 bases). The CDR3 loop spans 14 amino acids. V lost 4 bases to trimming and J lost 3 bases, with 12 bases between them. Germline V CDR1 and CDR2: MNHEY, SVGEGT. The CDR3 is CASSLDRPDYGYTF. The CDR3 nucleotides read TGTGCCAGCAGTTTAGACAGACCAGACTATGGCTACACCTTC.

This clonotype was seen ten or more times. The chain carries TRBV28 and TRBJ1-6; 8 bases are shared with TRBD1. The J segment lost 0 bases and the V segment lost 6 bases, leaving 4 bases of the junction unmatched. CDR3 size: 16 residues. Germline V lookup: CDR1 MDHEN, CDR2 SYDVKM. The CDR3 loop reads CASRDRVYSYNSPLHF. DNA of the CDR3: TGTGCCAGCAGGGACAGGGTTTACTCCTATAATTCACCCCTCCACTTT.

This clonotype was counted many times. This chain connects TRBV15 to TRBJ2-1, with a weak D call TRBD2 (5 bases). Germline-derived CDR1 and CDR2 are LNHNV and YYDKDF (reference sequence). The V end lost 0 bases, the J end lost 0 bases, and 12 bases lay between the germline ends. The CDR3 covers 17 residues. For the CDR3, the DNA is TGTGCCACCAGCAGAGAGGTGGCGGGCAGCTCCTACAATGAGCAGTTCTTC. It yields the protein CATSREVAGSSYNEQFF.

The chain links TRBV6-1 to TRBJ2-1, with D possibly being TRBD1 or TRBD2 (5 bases each). Germline values: CDR1 MNHNS, CDR2 SASEGT. V shed 4 bases and J shed 6 bases, with 19 bases lying between them. The CDR3 has 16 residues. CDR3 bases: TGTGCCAGCAGTGCCAATCGAGGGGTAATACCCAATGAGCAGTTCTTC. This sequence encodes CASSANRGVIPNEQFF.

This CDR3 is CASSSATGQRPDYGYTF. The DNA of the CDR3 is TGTGCCAGCAGCTCAGCCACAGGACAGAGGCCCGACTATGGCTACACCTTC. The chain joins TRBV28 to TRBJ1-2; possible D gene TRBD1, 6 bases. V was clipped by 6 bases and J by 3 bases, with 23 bases between them. Germline V gene sequence: CDR1 MDHEN, CDR2 SYDVKM. CDR3 length equals 17 residues.

The CDR3 spells CASSYELDSRNSPLHF. For the CDR3, the DNA is TGTGCCAGCAGTTATGAGTTGGACAGCAGAAATTCACCCCTCCACTTT. The chain employs TRBV6-5 and TRBJ1-6, with D maybe TRBD1 (6 bases). CDR1 and CDR2 (germline): MNHEY, SVGAGI. V lost 3 bases and J lost 7, with 16 bases in between. The CDR3 length is 16 residues.

In its sample, this clonotype was seen a few times. CDR3 in DNA: TGCAGCGTTGAAGGAGTTCTTGTAGAAGAGACCCAGTACTTC. Protein product: CSVEGVLVEETQYF. This chain links TRBV29-1 with TRBJ2-5; D gene ambiguous. Germline loops: CDR1 SQVTM, CDR2 ANQGSEA. CDR3 size: 14 residues. The ends were cut back, 1 base at V and 3 bases at J, with 12 bases in the middle.

This sequence joins TRBV12-3 or TRBV12-4 and TRBJ2-7, with D possibly being TRBD2 (5 bases). The ends were cut back, 0 bases at V and 0 bases at J, with 15 bases in the middle. The CDR3 consists of 17 residues. This CDR3 is CASSLAGDLQSSYEQYF. The CDR3 DNA is TGTGCCAGCAGTTTAGCGGGAGACTTACAAAGCTCCTACGAGCAGTACTTC.

The chain is built from TRBV11-2 and TRBJ2-1, with 7 bases fitting TRBD2. CDR3 size: 15 residues. The V and J ends lost 5 bases and 2 bases, in that order; junction bases with no gene match: 6. Germline CDR1 reads SGHAT; CDR2 reads FQNNGV. The CDR3 spells CASSRAGRAYNEQFF. The CDR3 DNA follows: TGTGCCAGCAGCCGAGCGGGGAGGGCCTACAATGAGCAGTTCTTC.

The rearrangement joins TRBV10-2 to TRBJ2-7; D is possibly TRBD1 (5 bases). The germline gives CDR1 WSHSY, CDR2 SAAADI. The CDR3 totals 14 residues. The ends were cut back, 2 bases at V and 2 bases at J, with 10 bases in the middle. The CDR3 here is CASSEGAPTYEQYF. The CDR3 region has the DNA TGCGCCAGCAGTGAGGGGGCCCCCACCTACGAGCAGTACTTC.

This clonotype appeared many times. The chain combines TRBV11-2 with TRBJ2-1, with D perhaps TRBD2 (6 bases). CDR1 SGHAT and CDR2 FQNNGV come from the germline V gene. V lost 5 bases and J lost 7, with 21 bases in between. This CDR3 region has 16 residues. CDR3 loop: CASSQFRETPGNEQFF. The DNA for the CDR3 is TGTGCCAGCAGCCAATTCCGGGAGACCCCGGGGAATGAGCAGTTCTTC.

The rearrangement links TRBV12-3 or TRBV12-4 to TRBJ1-3, with 8 nucleotides matching TRBD1. J lost 6 bases, V lost 5 bases, and 6 bases had no gene match. CDR3 length equals 14 residues. CDR3 sequence: CASSKDRAENTIYF. CDR3 sequence (DNA): TGTGCCAGCAGTAAGGACAGGGCTGAAAACACCATATATTTT.

As concerns this clonotype: A much larger clone differs from this one at a single base, so this may be a read error. J is TRBJ2-7 and V is TRBV7-2; either TRBD1 or TRBD2 may supply D (5 bases each). The CDR3 extends over 14 amino acids. Trimming shortened V by 1 base and J by 3 bases, and 10 bases separated the two germline ends. Germline lookup yields CDR1 SGHTA and CDR2 FQGNSA. This CDR3 reads CASSLGHGGYEQYF. DNA for the CDR3: TGTGCCAGCAGCTTAGGCCATGGGGGCTACGAGCAGTACTTC.

The gene calls are TRBV7-9 and TRBJ2-1; 12 nucleotides line up with TRBD2. CDR1 is SEHNR, CDR2 FQNEAQ, per germline (reference sequence). Germline trimming cut 6 bases from V and 6 bases from J; bases unmatched to any gene: 9. The CDR3 spans 16 residues. The DNA of the CDR3 is TGTGCCAGCAGTAACCGGACTAGCGGGAATTTCAATGAGCAGTTCTTC. Amino acids: CASSNRTSGNFNEQFF.

In its sample, this clonotype was seen a few times. The rearrangement uses TRBV7-8 and TRBJ2-2; D gene ambiguous. The CDR3 runs 13 residues. V lost 0 bases and J 7 bases, leaving 6 bases between the germline ends. Per the germline V gene, CDR1 is SGHVS and CDR2 is FQNEAQ. CDR3 protein: CASSLARNGELFF. The CDR3 DNA sequence: TGTGCCAGCAGCTTAGCGCGGAACGGGGAGCTGTTTTTT.